Below, 22 T cell receptor beta chains from the same sample are listed, as sequenced in a study of blood T cell repertoires in COVID-19. The table came from immunoSEQ multiplex PCR; TCRdb's copy has only in-frame clones and leaves some out. This sample yields around 62,000 clones, of which around 90% are seen a single time; over 9.5% belongs to the top ten. The source material was PBMCs or T cells enriched from blood (not recorded which). The receptors were gathered from a middle-aged woman who had recovered from COVID-19.

The chain couples TRBV4-1 to TRBJ2-5; 11 bases map to TRBD2. The trim removed 3 bases at V and 5 bases at J, leaving 8 bases unmatched. The CDR3 loop spans 16 amino acids. Germline V gene data show CDR1 as MGHRA and CDR2 as YSYEKL. CDR3 nucleotides: TGCGCCAGCAGCCAGGGTAGCGGGGGGGCCCAGGAGACCCAGTACTTC. Its protein product is CASSQGSGGAQETQYF.

The chain employs TRBV5-6 and TRBJ2-2; 7 positions agree with TRBD1. Germline V CDR1 and CDR2: SGHDT, YYEEEE. The junction had 10 bases not matched to a gene; V was cut back by 0 bases and J by 5 bases. There are 17 residues in the CDR3. CDR3 loop: CASSLVGDRAPTGELFF. The CDR3 nucleotides read TGTGCCAGCAGCTTGGTCGGCGACAGGGCCCCGACCGGGGAGCTGTTTTTT. Looking up the rest from reference TRBV5-6 and TRBJ2-2 gives the full variable domain: DAGVTQSPTHLIKTRGQQVTLRCSPKSGHDTVSWYQQALGQGPQFIFQYYEEEERQRGNFPDRFSGHQFPNYSSELNVNALLLGDSALYLCASSLVGDRAPTGELFFGEGSRLTVL.

The chain has TRBV5-1 and TRBJ1-6, with 7 bases identical to TRBD1. In germline, CDR1 is SGHRS, CDR2 YFSETQ. Trimming cost V 0 bases and J 10 bases; bases outside gene matches: 4. The CDR3 is made up of 14 amino acids. The CDR3 nucleotides read TGCGCCAGCAGCTTGGAGACAGGGTTCTCACCCCTCCACTTT. Translated: CASSLETGFSPLHF.

The genes are TRBV28 and TRBJ2-3; 8 nucleotides match TRBD1. V shed 6 bases and J 0 bases; nucleotides not matched to a gene: 5. CDR1 and CDR2 (germline): MDHEN, SYDVKM. This CDR3 has 15 amino acids. CDR3 loop: CASSLGQGSTDTQYF. Here the CDR3 DNA reads TGTGCCAGCAGCCTAGGACAGGGCAGCACAGATACGCAGTATTTT.

The CDR3 DNA sequence: TGTGCCAGCAGTAGGACAGGGAAAGAGACCCAGTACTTC. Translating it yields CASSRTGKETQYF. The chain links TRBV27 to TRBJ2-5; 8 bases are a match to TRBD1. This CDR3 region has 13 residues. Germline lookup yields CDR1 MNHEY and CDR2 SMNVEV (reference sequence). Germline trimming cut 5 bases from V and 3 bases from J; bases unmatched to any gene: 2.

V is TRBV20-1 and J is TRBJ1-6, with D perhaps TRBD1 (6 bases). The CDR3 totals 13 residues. The V end lost 3 bases, the J end lost 4 bases, and 7 bases lay between the germline ends. CDR1 is DFQATT, CDR2 SNEGSKA, per germline (reference sequence). CDR3 sequence reads: CSASTGYNSPLHF. In nucleotides, the CDR3 is TGCAGTGCTAGTACAGGGTATAATTCACCCCTCCACTTT.

V and J are TRBV5-6 and TRBJ2-1; 16 positions match TRBD2. Losses at the gene ends were 0 bases for V and 12 bases for J; bases not matched to a gene: 9. The CDR3 totals 17 residues. CDR1 and CDR2 from the germline V gene are SGHDT and YYEEEE. CDR3 DNA sequence: TGTGCCAGCAGCTTGGCATCCGGGACTAGCGGGGGGGCCCCGCAGTTCTTC. Residues: CASSLASGTSGGAPQFF.

V usage is TRBV18 and J usage is TRBJ2-7; 9 nucleotides agree with TRBD1. The CDR3 has 14 residues. Germline CDR1 reads KGHSH; CDR2 reads LQKENI. The ends lost 3 bases at V and 7 bases at J; junction bases unmatched: 7. CDR3 amino acids: CASSPLDRGAEQYF. CDR3 nucleotide sequence: TGTGCCAGCTCACCTCTGGACAGGGGTGCGGAGCAGTACTTC.

The chain links TRBV19 to TRBJ1-5; 7 nucleotides align to TRBD1. Germline trimming cut 6 bases from V and 0 bases from J; bases unmatched to any gene: 8. Germline CDR1 is LNHDA and CDR2 is SQIVND (reference sequence). This CDR3 is 16 amino acids long. The chain's CDR3 is CASRTSGGYSNQPQHF. As DNA, the CDR3 is TGTGCCAGTAGAACCTCAGGGGGATATAGCAATCAGCCCCAGCATTTT.

The genes are TRBV6-8 and TRBJ2-5; D unresolved. V lost 6 bases and J 3 bases, leaving 20 bases between the germline ends. Germline assignment: CDR1 MNHGY and CDR2 SAAAGT. The CDR3 has 16 amino acids. The DNA for the CDR3 is TGTGCCAGCAGCAACCTTTCCCCGATAGCAGAAGAGACCCAGTACTTC. Its protein product is CASSNLSPIAEETQYF.

This chain joins TRBV6-5 and TRBJ1-1; TRBD1 matches at 8 bases. The germline gives CDR1 MNHEY, CDR2 SVGAGI. The CDR3 totals 15 residues. Trimming removed 2 bases from V and 8 bases from J; junction bases left unmatched: 10. CDR3 DNA sequence: TGTGCCAGCAGTTACCCTGGACAGGGTCCGGGAGAAGCTTTCTTT. This codes for CASSYPGQGPGEAFF.

As to this clone: Sequence at one end of the junction differs from germline and may be a read error. This chain uses TRBV5-8 with TRBJ1-1, with D possibly TRBD1 on 6 matching bases. The CDR3 is made up of 14 amino acids. The germline V gene encodes CDR1 SGHTS and CDR2 YDEGEE. CDR3 coding DNA: TGTGCCAGCAGCGAAACAGGGCTGAACGCTGAAGCTTTCTTT. This sequence encodes CASSETGLNAEAFF.

J is TRBJ2-6 and V is TRBV7-3, with D possibly matching TRBD1 (5 bases). V gave up 5 bases and J gave up 0 bases, with 8 bases separating them. The germline CDR1 and CDR2 sequences are SGHTA and FQGTGA. This CDR3 comprises 15 residues. The CDR3 DNA reads as TGTGCCAGCAGCCCCCAGGGCTCTGGGGCCAACGTCCTGACTTTC. Translation gives CASSPQGSGANVLTF.

The sample holds one count of this clone. V is TRBV5-6 and J is TRBJ1-1, with D unclear. The CDR3 is 13 residues long. The V and J ends lost 0 bases and 8 bases respectively, with 11 bases between them. Germline-derived CDR1 and CDR2 are SGHDT and YYEEEE. The CDR3 here is CASSLGAHPEAFF. The DNA of the CDR3 is TGTGCCAGCAGCTTGGGGGCCCACCCCGAAGCTTTCTTT. Full variable domain (outside the CDR3, taken from reference TRBV5-6 and TRBJ1-1): DAGVTQSPTHLIKTRGQQVTLRCSPKSGHDTVSWYQQALGQGPQFIFQYYEEEERQRGNFPDRFSGHQFPNYSSELNVNALLLGDSALYLCASSLGAHPEAFFGQGTRLTVV.

V gene TRBV11-3 combines with J gene TRBJ1-3, with D tentatively TRBD1 (5 bases). The V gene's germline CDR1 is SGHNT and CDR2 YENEEA. The CDR3 spans 15 residues. V dropped 5 bases and J dropped 0 bases, with 11 bases sitting between them. The CDR3 DNA reads as TGTGCCAGCAGCCCGATCGGGGGCTCTGGAAACACCATATATTTT. Amino acid sequence: CASSPIGGSGNTIYF.

The rearrangement uses TRBV10-3 and TRBJ1-1; D not resolved. CDR3 length: 12 amino acids. V was shortened by 11 bases and J by 4 bases, with 14 bases between the two germline ends. The germline gives CDR1 ENHRY, CDR2 SYGVKD. CDR3 DNA sequence: TGTGCCGCCAGCCCAGGAGGCACTGAAGCTTTCTTT. This codes for CAASPGGTEAFF.

CDR3: CASSRGINEKLFF. The CDR3 DNA sequence: TGTGCCAGCAGCCGGGGGATTAATGAAAAACTGTTTTTT. This chain links TRBV9 with TRBJ1-4; a possible D gene is TRBD1 (5 bases). V lost 4 bases and J 4 bases, leaving 8 bases between the germline ends. The CDR3 has 13 amino acids. The V gene's germline CDR1 is SGDLS and CDR2 YYNGEE.

V and J are TRBV7-9 and TRBJ1-4; 9 bases are shared with TRBD1. Germline trimming cut 2 bases from V and 5 bases from J; bases unmatched to any gene: 12. This CDR3 region has 18 residues. CDR1 SEHNR and CDR2 FQNEAQ come from the germline V gene (reference sequence). The chain's CDR3 is CASSLTRQGVLGNEKLFF. The CDR3 nucleotides read TGTGCCAGCAGCTTAACTAGACAGGGGGTGTTGGGGAATGAAAAACTGTTTTTT.

The genes are TRBV6-5 and TRBJ2-5, with TRBD2 matching over 7 bases. Losses at the gene ends were 6 bases for V and 3 bases for J; bases not matched to a gene: 4. The germline gives CDR1 MNHEY, CDR2 SVGAGI. The CDR3 is 13 amino acids. CDR3 sequence: CASRRTREETQYF. In DNA, the CDR3 is TGTGCCAGCAGGCGGACTAGGGAAGAGACCCAGTACTTC.

This clone was recorded only once. The chain uses TRBV4-2 and TRBJ1-2; 7 nucleotides agree with TRBD1. V was clipped by 0 bases and J by 2 bases; unmatched bases: 9. CDR3 length equals 17 residues. The germline gives CDR1 LGHNA, CDR2 YNFKEQ. CDR3: CASSQDVGQNLNYGYTF. The DNA of the CDR3 is TGTGCCAGCAGCCAAGATGTGGGACAGAACCTAAACTATGGCTACACCTTC.

The CDR3 region is CASSEAGRDHEQYF. The DNA for the CDR3 is TGTGCCAGCAGTGAGGCAGGGCGTGATCACGAGCAGTACTTC. The chain links TRBV2 to TRBJ2-7, with a weak D call TRBD1 (5 bases). Trimming removed 3 bases at V and 5 bases at J, with 14 bases between. The CDR3 contains 14 residues. In germline, CDR1 is SNHLY, CDR2 FYNNEI.

V is TRBV5-1 and J is TRBJ2-6; 7 bases align to TRBD1. This CDR3 is 18 amino acids long. Per the germline V gene, CDR1 is SGHRS and CDR2 is YFSETQ. J lost 0 bases, V lost 3 bases, and 9 bases had no gene match. The CDR3 nucleotides are TGCGCCAGCAGCTCCTCACAGGGGCCCAACTCTGGGGCCAACGTCCTGACTTTC. Amino acid sequence: CASSSSQGPNSGANVLTF.